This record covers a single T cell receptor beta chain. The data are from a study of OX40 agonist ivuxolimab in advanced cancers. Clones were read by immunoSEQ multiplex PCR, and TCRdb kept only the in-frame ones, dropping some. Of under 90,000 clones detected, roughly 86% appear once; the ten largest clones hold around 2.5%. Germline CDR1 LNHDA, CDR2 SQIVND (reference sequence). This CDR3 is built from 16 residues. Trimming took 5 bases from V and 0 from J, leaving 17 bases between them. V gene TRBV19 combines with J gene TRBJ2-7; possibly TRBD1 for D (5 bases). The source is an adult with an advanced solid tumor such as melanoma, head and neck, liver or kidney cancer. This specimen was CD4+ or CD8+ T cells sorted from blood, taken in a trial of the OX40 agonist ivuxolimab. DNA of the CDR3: TGTGCCAGTAGTTCAGTAGGGGCCCGAAGCTCCTACGAGCAGTACTTC. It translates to CASSSVGARSSYEQYF. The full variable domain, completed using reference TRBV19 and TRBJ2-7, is DGGITQSPKYLFRKEGQNVTLSCEQNLNHDAMYWYRQDPGQGLRLIYYSQIVNDFQKGDIAEGYSVSREKKESFPLTVTSAQKNPTAFYLCASSSVGARSSYEQYFGPGTRLTVT.